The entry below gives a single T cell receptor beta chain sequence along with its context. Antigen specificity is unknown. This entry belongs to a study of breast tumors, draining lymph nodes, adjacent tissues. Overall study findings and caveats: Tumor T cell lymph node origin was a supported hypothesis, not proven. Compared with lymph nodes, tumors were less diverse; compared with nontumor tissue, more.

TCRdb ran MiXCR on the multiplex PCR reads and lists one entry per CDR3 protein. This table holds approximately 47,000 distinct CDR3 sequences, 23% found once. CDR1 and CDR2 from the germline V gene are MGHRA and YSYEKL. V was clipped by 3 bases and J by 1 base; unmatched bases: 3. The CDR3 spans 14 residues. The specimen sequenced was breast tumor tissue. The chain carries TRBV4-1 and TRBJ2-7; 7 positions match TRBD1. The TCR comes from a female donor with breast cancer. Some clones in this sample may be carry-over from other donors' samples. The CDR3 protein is CASSHQQGSYEQYF. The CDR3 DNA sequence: TGCGCCAGCAGCCATCAACAGGGGTCCTACGAGCAGTACTTC.